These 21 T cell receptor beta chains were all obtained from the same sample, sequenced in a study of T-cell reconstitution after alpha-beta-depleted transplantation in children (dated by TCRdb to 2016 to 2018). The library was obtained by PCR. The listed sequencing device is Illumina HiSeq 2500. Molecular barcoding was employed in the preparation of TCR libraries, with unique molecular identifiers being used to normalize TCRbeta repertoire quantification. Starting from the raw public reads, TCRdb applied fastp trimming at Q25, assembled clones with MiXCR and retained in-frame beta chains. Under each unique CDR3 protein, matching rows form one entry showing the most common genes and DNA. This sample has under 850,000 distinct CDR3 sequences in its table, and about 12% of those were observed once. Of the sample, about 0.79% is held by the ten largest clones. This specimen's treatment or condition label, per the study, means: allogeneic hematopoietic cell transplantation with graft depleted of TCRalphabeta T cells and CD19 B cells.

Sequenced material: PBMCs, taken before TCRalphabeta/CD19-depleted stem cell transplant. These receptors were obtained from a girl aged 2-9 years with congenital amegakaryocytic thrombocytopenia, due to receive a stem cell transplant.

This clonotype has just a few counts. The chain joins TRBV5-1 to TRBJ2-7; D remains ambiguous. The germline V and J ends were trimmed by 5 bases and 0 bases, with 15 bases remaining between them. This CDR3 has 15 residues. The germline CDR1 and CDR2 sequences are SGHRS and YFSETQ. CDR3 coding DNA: TGCGCCAGCAGACGTGGGGAAGGAGTCTCCTACGAGCAGTACTTC. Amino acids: CASRRGEGVSYEQYF.

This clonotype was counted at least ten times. The CDR3 region is CASTGSNYGYTF. CDR3 coding DNA: TGTGCCAGCACAGGGAGTAACTATGGCTACACCTTC. The chain is built from TRBV6-6 and TRBJ1-2; TRBD1 is a possible D gene (5 bases). V was pared by 7 bases and J by 1 base, with 7 bases between. From germline, CDR1 is MNHNY and CDR2 SVGAGI (reference sequence). The CDR3 sequence is 12 residues long.

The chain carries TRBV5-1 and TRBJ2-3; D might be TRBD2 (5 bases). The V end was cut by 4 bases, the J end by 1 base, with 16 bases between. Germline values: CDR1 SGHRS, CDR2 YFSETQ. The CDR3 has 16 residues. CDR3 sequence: CASSQGNSGGTDTQYF. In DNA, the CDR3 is TGCGCCAGCAGCCAAGGGAACTCCGGGGGCACAGATACGCAGTATTTT. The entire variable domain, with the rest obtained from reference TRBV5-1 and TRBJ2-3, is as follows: KAGVTQTPRYLIKTRGQQVTLSCSPISGHRSVSWYQQTPGQGLQFLFEYFSETQRNKGNFPGRFSGRQFSNSRSEMNVSTLELGDSALYLCASSQGNSGGTDTQYFGPGTRLTVL.

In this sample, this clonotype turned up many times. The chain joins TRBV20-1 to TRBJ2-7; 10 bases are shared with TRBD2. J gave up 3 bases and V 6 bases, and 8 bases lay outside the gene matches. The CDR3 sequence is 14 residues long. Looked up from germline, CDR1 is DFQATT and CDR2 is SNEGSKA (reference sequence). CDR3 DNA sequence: TGCAGTGCCACCCTAGCGGGAGAACTCTACGAGCAGTACTTC. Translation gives CSATLAGELYEQYF.

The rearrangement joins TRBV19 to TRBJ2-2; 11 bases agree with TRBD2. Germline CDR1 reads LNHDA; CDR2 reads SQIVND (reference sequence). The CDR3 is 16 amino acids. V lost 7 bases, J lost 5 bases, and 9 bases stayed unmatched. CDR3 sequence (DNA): TGTGCCAGTATTCACCTAGCGGGAGGATGGACCGGGGAGCTGTTTTTT. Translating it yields CASIHLAGGWTGELFF. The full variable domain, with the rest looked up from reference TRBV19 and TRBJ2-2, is DGGITQSPKYLFRKEGQNVTLSCEQNLNHDAMYWYRQDPGQGLRLIYYSQIVNDFQKGDIAEGYSVSREKKESFPLTVTSAQKNPTAFYLCASIHLAGGWTGELFFGEGSRLTVL.

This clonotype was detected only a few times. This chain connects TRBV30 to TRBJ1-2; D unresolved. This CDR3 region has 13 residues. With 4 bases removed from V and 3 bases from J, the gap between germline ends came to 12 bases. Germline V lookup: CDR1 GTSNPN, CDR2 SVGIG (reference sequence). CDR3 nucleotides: TGTGCCTGGACCCCCCACGAGTACTATGGCTACACCTTC. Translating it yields CAWTPHEYYGYTF.

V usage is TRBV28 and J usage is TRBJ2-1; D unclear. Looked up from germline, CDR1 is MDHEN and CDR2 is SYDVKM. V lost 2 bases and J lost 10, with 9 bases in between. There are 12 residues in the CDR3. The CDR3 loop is CASSLKGLEQFF. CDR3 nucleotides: TGTGCCAGCAGTTTAAAAGGGCTCGAGCAGTTCTTC.

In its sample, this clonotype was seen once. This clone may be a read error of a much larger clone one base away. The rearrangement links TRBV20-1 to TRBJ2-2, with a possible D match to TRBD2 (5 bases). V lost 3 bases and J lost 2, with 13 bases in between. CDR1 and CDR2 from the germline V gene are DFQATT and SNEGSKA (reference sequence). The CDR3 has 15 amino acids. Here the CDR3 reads CSASTPGINTGELFF. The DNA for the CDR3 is TGCAGTGCTAGTACTCCCGGGATTAACACCGGGGAGCTGTTTTTT.

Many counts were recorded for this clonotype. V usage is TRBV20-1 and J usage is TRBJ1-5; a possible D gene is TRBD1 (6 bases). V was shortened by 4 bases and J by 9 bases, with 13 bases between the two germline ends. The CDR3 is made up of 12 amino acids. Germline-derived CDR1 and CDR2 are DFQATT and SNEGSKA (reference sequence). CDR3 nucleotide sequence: TGCAGTGCTACACAGGGTGATGGGCCCCAGCATTTT. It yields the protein CSATQGDGPQHF.

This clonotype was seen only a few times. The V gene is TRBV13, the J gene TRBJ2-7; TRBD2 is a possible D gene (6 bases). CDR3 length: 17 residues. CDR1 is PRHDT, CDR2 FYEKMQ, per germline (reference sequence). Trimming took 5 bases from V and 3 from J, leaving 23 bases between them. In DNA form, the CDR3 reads TGTGCCAGCAGCCCGCCAGCCGAGGGACTTCTTCACTACGAGCAGTACTTC. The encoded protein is CASSPPAEGLLHYEQYF.

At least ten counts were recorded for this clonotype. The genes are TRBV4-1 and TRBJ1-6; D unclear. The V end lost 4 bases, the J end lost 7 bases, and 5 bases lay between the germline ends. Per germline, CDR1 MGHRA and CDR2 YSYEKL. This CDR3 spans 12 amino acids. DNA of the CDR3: TGCGCCAGCAGCCTTCAAAATTCACCCCTCCACTTT. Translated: CASSLQNSPLHF.

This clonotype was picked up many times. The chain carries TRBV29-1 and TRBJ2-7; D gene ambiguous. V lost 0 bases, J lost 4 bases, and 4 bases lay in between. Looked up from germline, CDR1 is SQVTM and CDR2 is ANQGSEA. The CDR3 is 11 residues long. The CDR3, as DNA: TGCAGCGTTGAAGATCGGTACGAGCAGTACTTC. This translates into CSVEDRYEQYF.

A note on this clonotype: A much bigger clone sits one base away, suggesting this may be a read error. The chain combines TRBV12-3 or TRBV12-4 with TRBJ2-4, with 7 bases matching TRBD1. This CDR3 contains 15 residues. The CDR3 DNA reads TGTGCCAGCAGTTGGGTGGGGACAGCCAAAGACATTCAGTACTTC. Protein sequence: CASSWVGTAKDIQYF.

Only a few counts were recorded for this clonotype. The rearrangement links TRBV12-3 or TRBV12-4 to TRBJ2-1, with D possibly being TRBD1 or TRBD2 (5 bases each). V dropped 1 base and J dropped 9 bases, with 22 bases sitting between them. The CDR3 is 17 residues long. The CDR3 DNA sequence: TGTGCCAGCAGTTTAGAATACGGGACGACCAGCATGGGTGAGCAGTTCTTC. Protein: CASSLEYGTTSMGEQFF.

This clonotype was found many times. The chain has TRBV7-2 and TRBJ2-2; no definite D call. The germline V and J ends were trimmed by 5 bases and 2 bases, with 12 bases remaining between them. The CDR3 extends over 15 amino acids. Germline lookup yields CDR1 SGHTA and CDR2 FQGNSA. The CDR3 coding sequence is TGTGCCAGCAGCCTGTCCATTTTCAACACCGGGGAGCTGTTTTTT. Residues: CASSLSIFNTGELFF. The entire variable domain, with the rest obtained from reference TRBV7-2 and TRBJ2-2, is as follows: GAGVSQSPSNKVTEKGKDVELRCDPISGHTALYWYRQSLGQGLEFLIYFQGNSAPDKSGLPSDRFSAERTGGSVSTLTIQRTQQEDSAVYLCASSLSIFNTGELFFGEGSRLTVL.

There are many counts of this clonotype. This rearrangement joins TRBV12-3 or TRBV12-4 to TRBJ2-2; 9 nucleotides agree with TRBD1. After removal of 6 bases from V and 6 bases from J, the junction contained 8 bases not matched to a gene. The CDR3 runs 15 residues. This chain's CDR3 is CASRPPGQGSGELFF. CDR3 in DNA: TGTGCCAGCAGACCACCGGGACAGGGTTCCGGGGAGCTGTTTTTT.

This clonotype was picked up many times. The CDR3 region is CSARERATSGNPDEQYF. The DNA of the CDR3 is TGCAGTGCTAGAGAAAGGGCGACTAGCGGGAATCCGGACGAGCAGTACTTC. The chain links TRBV20-1 to TRBJ2-7; 11 bases fit TRBD2. Germline V gene data show CDR1 as DFQATT and CDR2 as SNEGSKA (reference sequence). The junction had 12 bases not matched to a gene; V was cut back by 0 bases and J by 5 bases. The CDR3 covers 17 residues.

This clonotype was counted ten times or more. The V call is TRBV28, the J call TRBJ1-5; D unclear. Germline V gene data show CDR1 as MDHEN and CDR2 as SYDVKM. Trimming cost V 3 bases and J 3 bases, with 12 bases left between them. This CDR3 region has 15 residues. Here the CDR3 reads CASSFKAIINQPQHF. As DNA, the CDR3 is TGTGCCAGCAGTTTTAAGGCAATCATCAATCAGCCCCAGCATTTT.

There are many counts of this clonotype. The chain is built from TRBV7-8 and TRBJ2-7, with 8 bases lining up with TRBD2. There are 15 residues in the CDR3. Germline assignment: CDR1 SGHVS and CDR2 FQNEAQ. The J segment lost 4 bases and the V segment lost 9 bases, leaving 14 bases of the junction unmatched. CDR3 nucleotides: TGTGCCAGTCGTCTTGCAGCGGGAGCTTTTTACGAGCAGTACTTC. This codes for CASRLAAGAFYEQYF.

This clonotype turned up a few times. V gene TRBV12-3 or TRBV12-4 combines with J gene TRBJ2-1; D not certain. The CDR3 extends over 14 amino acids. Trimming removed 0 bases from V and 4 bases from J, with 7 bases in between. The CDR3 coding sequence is TGTGCCAGCAGTTTAGCACAGATATACAATGAGCAGTTCTTC. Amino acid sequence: CASSLAQIYNEQFF.

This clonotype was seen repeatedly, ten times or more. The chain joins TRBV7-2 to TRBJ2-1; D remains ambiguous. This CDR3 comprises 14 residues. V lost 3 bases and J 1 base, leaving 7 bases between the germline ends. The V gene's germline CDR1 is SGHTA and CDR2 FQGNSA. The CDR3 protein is CASSFPPSYNEQFF. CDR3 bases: TGTGCCAGCAGCTTCCCCCCTTCCTACAATGAGCAGTTCTTC.